This T cell receptor (beta chain) was sequenced during a study of blood T cells in healthy people across ages. Points from the study as a whole: Among long-lived donors, naive CD4+ cells were more numerous and diversity higher than in aged donors.

PBMCs numbering at least 7 million were isolated per sample. This CDR3 spans 14 amino acids. Germline lookup yields CDR1 SGHTA and CDR2 FQGNSA. The V and J ends lost 3 bases and 9 bases, in that order; junction bases with no gene match: 8. As for this clonotype: No antigen is known for it.

The authors ran a second PCR of roughly 6 to 12 cycles using a sample-barcoded 5' primer and a J-beta primer mix. TCRdb passed the 5' RACE reads through MiXCR, listing each CDR3 protein once. The table includes about 1.4 million distinct CDR3 sequences, almost 60% detected once. The chain is built from TRBV7-2 and TRBJ2-1; 7 nucleotides align to TRBD2. Sequencing was done on a sample of blood. The receptor's source is a man aged 18-30 years in good health. The CDR3 loop is CASSFWREPGEQFF. The CDR3 bases are TGTGCCAGCAGCTTTTGGCGGGAGCCAGGTGAGCAGTTCTTC. The full variable domain, completed using reference TRBV7-2 and TRBJ2-1, is GAGVSQSPSNKVTEKGKDVELRCDPISGHTALYWYRQSLGQGLEFLIYFQGNSAPDKSGLPSDRFSAERTGGSVSTLTIQRTQQEDSAVYLCASSFWREPGEQFFGPGTRLTVL.